This T cell receptor beta chain was observed in a study of T cell repertoires in cytomegalovirus infection. The wider study: In public TCR beta signatures, there were indications of both CMV infection and matching HLA type.

Germline V gene sequence: CDR1 LNHDA, CDR2 SQIVND (reference sequence). The CDR3 length is 13 residues. The V end was cut by 1 base, the J end by 7 bases, with 10 bases between. Study observations and caveats: Dominating the ex vivo response were TCR beta clonotypes that were CMV-specific and HLA-C-restricted.

Via MiXCR, TCRdb re-called the reads, giving one row per CDR3 protein. The sample carries 700,000 to 850,000 distinct CDR3 sequences, approximately 32% recorded once. This clonotype has just a few counts. Antigen specificity is unknown. The chain recombines TRBV19 with TRBJ1-2; D not certain. Sequenced material: cultured CD8+ T cells from PBMCs, taken from culture after CMV antigen stimulation. This TCR was recovered from a human donor in good health (CMV status not recorded). Some clones in this sample may be carry-over from other donors' samples. The CDR3 loop is CASSIGGIPGYTF. The CDR3 DNA reads TGTGCCAGTAGTATAGGAGGAATTCCTGGCTACACCTTC.